One and the same sample provided the 12 T cell receptor beta chains below, sequenced in a study of shared clonotypes between healthy human individuals (dated by TCRdb to about 2020). To prepare the library, the immunoSEQ multiplex PCR assay was applied. TCRdb carries this immuneACCESS record with in-frame sequences only. Its versions omit some clonotypes, under half of them owing to an unresolved V gene in the studies checked, with the rest unexplained. The sample records 2,500,000 or so clones, 85% to 95% of which are singletons. The top ten constitute approximately 0.41% of the sample. The sequenced sample consisted of naive CD4+ T cells from PBMCs. Interpreted using the paper, the cell subset or site label stands for: CD45RA+ positively selected. The receptors originated from a man aged 18 to 35 in good health. Some clones in this sample may be carry-over from other donors' samples.

This clone has only one observation. The chain uses TRBV28 and TRBJ2-7, with 8 bases lining up with TRBD2. Germline-derived CDR1 and CDR2 are MDHEN and SYDVKM. With V trimmed by 10 bases and J by 5 bases, 10 bases remained unmatched. The CDR3 contains 13 residues. The CDR3 coding sequence is TGTGCCACACTCGGGACTAGGGGGGACGAGCAGTACTTC. This translates into CATLGTRGDEQYF.

This sequence joins TRBV10-3 and TRBJ1-3; 7 bases map to TRBD1. Losses at the gene ends were 7 bases for V and 4 bases for J; bases not matched to a gene: 7. The CDR3 totals 14 residues. Germline CDR1 is ENHRY and CDR2 is SYGVKD. Here the CDR3 DNA reads TGTGCCATCAAGACGACAGGGTTGGGAAACACCATATATTTT. As protein: CAIKTTGLGNTIYF.

Concerning this clone: This sample includes further DNA sequences coding for the same CDR3. The rearrangement joins TRBV5-1 to TRBJ2-3; TRBD2 agrees at 14 bases. CDR3 length equals 16 residues. The junction had 4 bases not matched to a gene; V was cut back by 3 bases and J by 4 bases. In germline, CDR1 is SGHRS, CDR2 YFSETQ. CDR3 in DNA: TGCGCCAGCAGCTCGGGACTAGCGGGAGTGGCAGATACGCAGTATTTT. Amino acids: CASSSGLAGVADTQYF.

DNA of the CDR3: TGTGCCAGCAGCCGGGGGGCTATCTCCTACAATGAGCAGTTCTTC. Translating it yields CASSRGAISYNEQFF. V usage is TRBV7-2 and J usage is TRBJ2-1, with D possibly TRBD2 on 7 matching bases. The V and J ends lost 5 bases and 0 bases respectively, with 11 bases between them. This CDR3 contains 15 residues. Germline CDR1 reads SGHTA; CDR2 reads FQGNSA.

The chain is built from TRBV5-1 and TRBJ2-2; no definite D call. V dropped 2 bases and J dropped 4 bases, with 12 bases sitting between them. The length of the CDR3 is 15 residues. Per germline, CDR1 SGHRS and CDR2 YFSETQ. CDR3 sequence reads: CASSFSGDITGELFF. The CDR3 DNA reads TGCGCCAGCAGCTTTTCCGGAGATATCACCGGGGAGCTGTTTTTT.

In its sample, this clone was seen once. J is TRBJ1-2 and V is TRBV2, with a possible D match to TRBD1 (6 bases). The V and J ends lost 7 bases and 2 bases respectively, with 11 bases between them. CDR1 is SNHLY, CDR2 FYNNEI, per germline. The CDR3 has 13 residues. The CDR3 nucleotides are TGTGCCAGCAACCGACAGGAGAACTATGGCTACACCTTC. Amino acid sequence: CASNRQENYGYTF.

For the CDR3, the DNA is TGTGCCATCAGGGTTGGCCCAAAAGAGACCCAGTACTTC. It translates to CAIRVGPKETQYF. The V gene is TRBV10-3, the J gene TRBJ2-5; D unclear. The CDR3 is 13 amino acids. The ends were cut back, 6 bases at V and 3 bases at J, with 11 bases in the middle. Germline lookup yields CDR1 ENHRY and CDR2 SYGVKD.

This clone was observed a handful of times. This chain links TRBV10-3 with TRBJ1-2; D not certain. Trimming removed 3 bases at V and 8 bases at J, with 16 bases between. Germline V gene lookup returns CDR1 ENHRY and CDR2 SYGVKD. The CDR3 runs to 14 residues. The CDR3 region has the DNA TGTGCCATCAGTGATCACAGCCCGGCTATCGGCTACACCTTC. As protein: CAISDHSPAIGYTF.

This clone was observed a single time. The chain couples TRBV18 to TRBJ2-7; 9 nucleotides match TRBD1. Germline V gene sequence: CDR1 KGHSH, CDR2 LQKENI. With 2 bases clipped from V and 2 bases from J, the junction kept 4 bases outside the gene matches. The CDR3 contains 15 residues. In nucleotides, the CDR3 is TGTGCCAGCTCACCAACCCGGACAGGGGCCTACGAGCAGTACTTC. Translated: CASSPTRTGAYEQYF.

The chain employs TRBV4-2 and TRBJ1-1, with D perhaps matching TRBD1 (5 bases). Germline lookup yields CDR1 LGHNA and CDR2 YNFKEQ. The CDR3 is 15 amino acids. Trimming pared 0 bases from V and 4 bases from J, leaving 12 bases between. CDR3 coding DNA: TGTGCCAGCAGCCAAGATCCCCACGGGGCCACTGAAGCTTTCTTT. Its protein is CASSQDPHGATEAFF.

This chain connects TRBV7-9 to TRBJ2-7; D perhaps matches TRBD1 (5 bases). This CDR3 is built from 12 residues. Germline lookup yields CDR1 SEHNR and CDR2 FQNEAQ (reference sequence). V shed 2 bases and J shed 7 bases, with 9 bases lying between them. The CDR3 protein is CASSLKGVEQYF. For the CDR3, the DNA is TGTGCCAGCAGCTTAAAAGGGGTGGAGCAGTACTTC. Combining the CDR3 with reference TRBV7-9 and TRBJ2-7 gives the whole variable domain DTGVSQNPRHKITKRGQNVTFRCDPISEHNRLYWYRQTLGQGPEFLTYFQNEAQLEKSRLLSDRFSAERPKGSFSTLEIQRTEQGDSAMYLCASSLKGVEQYFGPGTRLTVT.

The chain has TRBV5-1 and TRBJ1-3; TRBD1 might be the D (5 bases). This CDR3 region has 16 residues. The germline gives CDR1 SGHRS, CDR2 YFSETQ. The V end was cut by 7 bases, the J end by 0 bases, with 17 bases between. The CDR3 is CASGDSGPGSGNTIYF. CDR3 nucleotides: TGCGCCAGCGGCGATTCGGGACCGGGCTCTGGAAACACCATATATTTT.